This T cell receptor beta chain was profiled in a study of cytomegalovirus exposure and HLA in healthy donors. Study results and caveats: One later analysis reportedly identified an Asian-associated ancestry cluster that showed fewer N-insertions than the roughly 600-donor mean. The study assumed roughly uniform donor sequencing depth for presence/absence analyses. Most TCRs appeared rarely, but some public TCRs recurred in many donors.

The PCR ran on 60 Vbeta and 13 Jbeta primers. The repertoire was sequenced with immunoSEQ multiplex PCR; TCRdb's copy has only in-frame clones and lacks some. This sample yields around 90,000 clones, of which over 60% are seen a single time; under 6% belongs to the top ten. The CDR3 totals 18 residues. The V end lost 0 bases, the J end lost 1 base, and 14 bases lay between the germline ends. CDR1 is SGHRS, CDR2 YFSETQ, per germline. This clone appeared a few times. Its target is unknown. Each donor's status was that of a healthy bone marrow donor. V usage is TRBV5-1 and J usage is TRBJ2-6, with a tentative D call TRBD1 (5 bases). The TCR was taken from a boy between 10 and 17 years old in good health and CMV-seropositive. Sequenced input: PBMCs. The CDR3 loop is CASSLGGQIESGANVLTF. As DNA, the CDR3 is TGCGCCAGCAGCTTGGGGGGCCAGATAGAGTCTGGGGCCAACGTCCTGACTTTC.